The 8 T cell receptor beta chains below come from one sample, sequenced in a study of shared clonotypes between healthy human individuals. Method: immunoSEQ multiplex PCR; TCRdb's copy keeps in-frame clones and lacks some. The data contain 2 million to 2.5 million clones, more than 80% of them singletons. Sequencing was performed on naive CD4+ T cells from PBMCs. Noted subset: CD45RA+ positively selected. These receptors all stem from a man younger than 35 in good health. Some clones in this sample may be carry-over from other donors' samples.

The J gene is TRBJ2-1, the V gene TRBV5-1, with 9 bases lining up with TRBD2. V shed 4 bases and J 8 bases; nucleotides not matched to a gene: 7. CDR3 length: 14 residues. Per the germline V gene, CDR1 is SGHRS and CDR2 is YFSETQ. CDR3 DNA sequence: TGCGCCAGCAGCCCTAGCGGGGATAGCGATGAGCAGTTCTTC. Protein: CASSPSGDSDEQFF.

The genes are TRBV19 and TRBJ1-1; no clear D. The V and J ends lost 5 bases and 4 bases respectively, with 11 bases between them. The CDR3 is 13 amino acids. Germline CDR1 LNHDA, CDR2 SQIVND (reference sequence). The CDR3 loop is CASSRGRVTEAFF. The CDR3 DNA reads TGTGCCAGTAGTCGAGGAAGGGTCACTGAAGCTTTCTTT.

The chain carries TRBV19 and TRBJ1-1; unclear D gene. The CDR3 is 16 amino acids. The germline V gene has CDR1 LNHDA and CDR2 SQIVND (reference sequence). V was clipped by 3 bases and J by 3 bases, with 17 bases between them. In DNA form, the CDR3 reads TGTGCCAGTAGTATCGATTATGGCAGTTGGGACACTGAAGCTTTCTTT. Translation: CASSIDYGSWDTEAFF.

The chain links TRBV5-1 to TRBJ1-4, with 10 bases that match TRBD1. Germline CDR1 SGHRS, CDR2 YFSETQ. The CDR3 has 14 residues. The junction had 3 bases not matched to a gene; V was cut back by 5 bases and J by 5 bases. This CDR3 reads CASSEGQGNEKLFF. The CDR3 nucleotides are TGCGCCAGCAGTGAGGGACAGGGGAATGAAAAACTGTTTTTT. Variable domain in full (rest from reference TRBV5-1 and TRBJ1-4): KAGVTQTPRYLIKTRGQQVTLSCSPISGHRSVSWYQQTPGQGLQFLFEYFSETQRNKGNFPGRFSGRQFSNSRSEMNVSTLELGDSALYLCASSEGQGNEKLFFGSGTQLSVL.

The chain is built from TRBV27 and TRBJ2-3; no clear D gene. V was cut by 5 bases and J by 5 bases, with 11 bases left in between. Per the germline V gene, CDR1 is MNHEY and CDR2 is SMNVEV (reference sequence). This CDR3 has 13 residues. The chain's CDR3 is CASSPPQRDTQYF. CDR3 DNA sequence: TGTGCCAGCAGTCCACCACAGAGAGATACGCAGTATTTT.

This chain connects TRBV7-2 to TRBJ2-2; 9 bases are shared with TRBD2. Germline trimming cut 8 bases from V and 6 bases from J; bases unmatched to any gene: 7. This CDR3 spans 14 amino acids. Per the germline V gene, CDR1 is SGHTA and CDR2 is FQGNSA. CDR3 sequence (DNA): TGTGCCAGCCATAGCGGGAGAGGCTCCGGGGAGCTGTTTTTT. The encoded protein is CASHSGRGSGELFF.

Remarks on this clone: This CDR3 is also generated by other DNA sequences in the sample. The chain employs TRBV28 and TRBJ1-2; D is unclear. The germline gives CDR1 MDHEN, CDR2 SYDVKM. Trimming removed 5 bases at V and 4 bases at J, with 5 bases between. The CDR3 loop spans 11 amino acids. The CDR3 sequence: CASSVGYGYTF. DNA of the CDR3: TGTGCCAGCAGTGTTGGCTATGGCTACACCTTC.

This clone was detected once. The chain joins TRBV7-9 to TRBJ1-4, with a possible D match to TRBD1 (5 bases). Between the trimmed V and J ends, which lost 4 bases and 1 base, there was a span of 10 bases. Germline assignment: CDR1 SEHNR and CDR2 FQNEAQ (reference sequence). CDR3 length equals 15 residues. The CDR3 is CASSSPGQTNEKLFF. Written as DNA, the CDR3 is TGTGCCAGCAGCTCCCCGGGGCAAACTAATGAAAAACTGTTTTTT.